The entry below describes one T cell receptor beta chain. Treg sorting used a CD4+CD25+CD127-/low gate. Each CDR3 protein is one row after TCRdb ran MiXCR on the 5' RACE reads. The table lists approximately 10,000 distinct CDR3 sequences, about a quarter of them singletons, with roughly 3.2% in the top ten. The TCR was taken from a female donor with breast cancer. The source material was Tregs sorted from blood.

CDR3 bases: TGTGCCAGCAGTCAGAACCGGGGCCGTGGAAACACCATATATTTT. Translating gives CASSQNRGRGNTIYF. The chain uses TRBV12-3 or TRBV12-4 and TRBJ1-3; perhaps TRBD1 as D (5 bases). V was cut by 5 bases and J by 3 bases, with 14 bases left in between. This CDR3 comprises 15 residues.